The clone carrying this TCR beta chain was counted many times. What it binds is unknown. There are 14 residues in the CDR3. The ends were cut back, 4 bases at V and 7 bases at J, with 15 bases in the middle. Germline loops: CDR1 SGHRS, CDR2 YFSETQ. This sample is drawn from a study of identical twins. Regarding the study as a whole: Excess twin sharing in beta out-of-frame sequences was weaker. Invariant MAIT and iNKT cells are populations that could partly confound zero-insertion analyses.

A universal primer site came from template switching; cDNA carried unique molecular identifiers. Via MiXCR, TCRdb re-called the 5' RACE reads, giving one row per CDR3 protein. The sample contains about 220,000 distinct CDR3 sequences, under 10% of which appear only once. Donors were all healthy Caucasians. The same data also went into a second study, on yellow fever vaccine responses in identical twins.

Material: memory (CD45RO+) T cells sorted from blood. The chain joins TRBV5-1 to TRBJ1-5, with D unresolved. The clonotype comes from a woman aged 18 to 35 in good health. In DNA, the CDR3 is TGCGCCAGCAGCCCTGACACTAAAGGGCAGCCCCAGCATTTT. Residues: CASSPDTKGQPQHF.